The 20 T cell receptor beta chains in this list originate from one sample, sequenced in a study of cytomegalovirus exposure and HLA in healthy donors. PCR was performed using 60 Vbeta and 13 Jbeta primers. Clones were sequenced by immunoSEQ multiplex PCR, and TCRdb holds only the in-frame ones, with some missing. The sample holds roughly 100,000 clones; 75% to 90% are singletons and the top ten take roughly 2.6%. The sequenced sample was PBMCs. Source of these receptors: a man between 35 and 55 years old in good health and CMV-seronegative.

This rearrangement joins TRBV19 to TRBJ1-1; D perhaps matches TRBD1 (5 bases). The germline V gene has CDR1 LNHDA and CDR2 SQIVND (reference sequence). CDR3 length equals 14 residues. Trimming stripped 4 bases from V and 1 base from J, with 10 bases between. The CDR3 DNA follows: TGTGCCAGTAGTACTCGGACAACGAACACTGAAGCTTTCTTT. Encoded protein: CASSTRTTNTEAFF.

This chain links TRBV9 with TRBJ2-2; TRBD1 aligns across 7 bases. The CDR3 spans 16 residues. CDR1 and CDR2 from the germline V gene are SGDLS and YYNGEE. The ends lost 0 bases at V and 0 bases at J; junction bases unmatched: 2. In DNA, the CDR3 is TGTGCCAGCAGCGTAGTTACAGGGGCGAACACCGGGGAGCTGTTTTTT. Translation gives CASSVVTGANTGELFF.

V and J are TRBV6-5 and TRBJ1-1; TRBD1 is a possible D gene (5 bases). Trimming removed 2 bases from V and 1 base from J, with 8 bases in between. Germline lookup yields CDR1 MNHEY and CDR2 SVGAGI. The CDR3 runs 14 residues. CDR3 nucleotides: TGTGCCAGCAGTTACAGACAGAGGAACACTGAAGCTTTCTTT. Translated, it gives CASSYRQRNTEAFF.

This clone was counted between two and nine times. V is TRBV7-2 and J is TRBJ1-1, with D tentatively TRBD1 (6 bases). The germline gives CDR1 SGHTA, CDR2 FQGNSA. The CDR3 contains 15 residues. The V gene lost 7 bases and the J gene lost 3 bases, with 18 bases spanning the gap. CDR3 protein: CASIILGGADTEAFF. The DNA for the CDR3 is TGTGCCAGCATCATCTTAGGGGGGGCGGACACTGAAGCTTTCTTT.

The rearrangement links TRBV5-4 to TRBJ1-2; a weak D match, TRBD1 (5 bases). CDR1 SGHNT and CDR2 YYREEE come from the germline V gene (reference sequence). Trimming cost V 0 bases and J 7 bases, with 22 bases left between them. The CDR3 has 17 amino acids. CDR3 nucleotide sequence: TGTGCCAGCAGCTTGGAATTAAAGGGGAGGGGAAGGGGTGGCTACACCTTC. As protein: CASSLELKGRGRGGYTF. Full variable domain (remainder filled in from reference TRBV5-4 and TRBJ1-2): ETGVTQSPTHLIKTRGQQVTLRCSSQSGHNTVSWYQQALGQGPQFIFQYYREEENGRGNFPPRFSGLQFPNYSSELNVNALELDDSALYLCASSLELKGRGRGGYTFGSGTRLTVV.

This clone came up once. This chain uses TRBV5-1 with TRBJ2-3; 12 bases line up with TRBD2. Germline CDR1 reads SGHRS; CDR2 reads YFSETQ. The CDR3 spans 17 residues. Trimming removed 2 bases from V and 3 bases from J; junction bases left unmatched: 7. The CDR3 sequence is CASSFASSGGATDTQYF. The CDR3 bases are TGCGCCAGCAGCTTCGCTTCTAGCGGGGGGGCAACAGATACGCAGTATTTT.

V and J are TRBV6-1 and TRBJ2-5; D perhaps matches TRBD1 (5 bases). From germline, CDR1 is MNHNS and CDR2 SASEGT. The CDR3 runs 12 residues. CDR3 sequence (DNA): TGTGTTACAGGACCGAGCCGGGAGACCCAGTACTTC. Its translation is CVTGPSRETQYF.

The chain is built from TRBV7-9 and TRBJ2-7; TRBD1 aligns across 9 bases. This CDR3 has 14 amino acids. Trimming took 5 bases from V and 5 from J; bases not matched to a gene: 7. Looked up from germline, CDR1 is SEHNR and CDR2 is FQNEAQ (reference sequence). The CDR3 sequence is CASSPRTGVDEQYF. The CDR3 DNA is TGTGCCAGCAGCCCCAGGACAGGGGTAGACGAGCAGTACTTC.

The chain employs TRBV5-6 and TRBJ2-2; TRBD1 matches 7 bases. This CDR3 comprises 16 residues. V gave up 3 bases and J gave up 2 bases; unmatched junction bases: 7. Germline V CDR1 and CDR2: SGHDT, YYEEEE. CDR3 sequence reads: CASSYTGAPNTGELFF. DNA for the CDR3: TGTGCCAGCAGCTATACAGGGGCTCCAAACACCGGGGAGCTGTTTTTT. Filled out from reference TRBV5-6 and TRBJ2-2, the complete variable domain reads DAGVTQSPTHLIKTRGQQVTLRCSPKSGHDTVSWYQQALGQGPQFIFQYYEEEERQRGNFPDRFSGHQFPNYSSELNVNALLLGDSALYLCASSYTGAPNTGELFFGEGSRLTVL.

This chain joins TRBV7-2 and TRBJ1-6, with a weak D call TRBD1 (6 bases). The CDR3 has 16 amino acids. Germline V CDR1 and CDR2: SGHTA, FQGNSA. V lost 1 base and J lost 8, with 15 bases in between. Here the CDR3 DNA reads TGTGCCAGCAGCTTAGTGCCCGGACAGCCTTATTCACCCCTCCACTTT. Translated: CASSLVPGQPYSPLHF.

The chain couples TRBV19 to TRBJ2-3; no clear D. Trimming took off 6 bases at V and 0 bases at J, with 16 bases between the two ends. The CDR3 extends over 16 amino acids. Germline values: CDR1 LNHDA, CDR2 SQIVND (reference sequence). The CDR3 is CASRMDPRRSTDTQYF. In nucleotides, the CDR3 is TGTGCCAGTAGGATGGATCCTAGGCGTAGCACAGATACGCAGTATTTT.

The CDR3 nucleotides read TGTGCCAGCAGTGCTCTAGCGGGGGGGCGGGGTAGTGAGCAGTTCTTC. Translated, it gives CASSALAGGRGSEQFF. V is TRBV6-1 and J is TRBJ2-1; 12 bases line up with TRBD2. The germline gives CDR1 MNHNS, CDR2 SASEGT. J lost 9 bases, V lost 4 bases, and 10 bases had no gene match. CDR3 length: 16 amino acids.

The CDR3 loop reads CSVGGTSGDTDTQYF. The CDR3 region has the DNA TGCAGCGTGGGGGGGACTAGCGGGGACACAGATACGCAGTATTTT. The chain employs TRBV29-1 and TRBJ2-3, with 13 bases that match TRBD2. The CDR3 runs to 15 residues. Germline V CDR1 and CDR2: SQVTM, ANQGSEA. V lost 6 bases, J lost 2 bases, and 5 bases stayed unmatched.

This sequence joins TRBV7-9 and TRBJ2-1; 10 bases map to TRBD1. The CDR3 totals 16 residues. V was pared by 3 bases and J by 3 bases, with 5 bases of the junction left unmatched. Germline loops: CDR1 SEHNR, CDR2 FQNEAQ (reference sequence). Here the CDR3 DNA reads TGTGCCAGCAGCTTTTTTTGGGACAGGGGCTACAATGAGCAGTTCTTC. Its protein product is CASSFFWDRGYNEQFF.

CDR3 residues: CASSPLGQTGLGNTIYF. Written as DNA, the CDR3 is TGTGCCAGCAGCCCTTTGGGACAGACCGGCCTGGGAAACACCATATATTTT. The chain carries TRBV14 and TRBJ1-3; TRBD1 agrees at 7 bases. CDR3 length: 17 residues. With 4 bases clipped from V and 4 bases from J, the junction kept 13 bases outside the gene matches. CDR1 is SGHDN and CDR2 is FVKESK in the germline V gene.

This chain connects TRBV4-2 to TRBJ2-1; 8 bases align to TRBD2. The germline CDR1 and CDR2 sequences are LGHNA and YNFKEQ. Trimming at V came to 1 base and at J to 6 bases, leaving 8 bases not matched to a gene. The CDR3 totals 16 residues. CDR3 sequence reads: CASSQAGGTGGNEQFF. In DNA, the CDR3 is TGTGCCAGCAGCCAAGCGGGGGGGACGGGGGGCAATGAGCAGTTCTTC.

J is TRBJ1-1 and V is TRBV4-2, with no clear D. V was cut by 1 base and J by 5 bases, with 8 bases left in between. Germline-derived CDR1 and CDR2 are LGHNA and YNFKEQ. The CDR3 contains 13 residues. This CDR3 reads CASSQVGRTEAFF. CDR3 in DNA: TGTGCCAGCAGCCAAGTTGGGAGAACTGAAGCTTTCTTT.

This clone was seen more than once but under ten times. V gene TRBV19 combines with J gene TRBJ1-5, with D perhaps TRBD1 (5 bases). Germline CDR1 is LNHDA and CDR2 is SQIVND (reference sequence). Trimming took off 6 bases at V and 3 bases at J, with 9 bases between the two ends. The CDR3 length is 13 residues. The CDR3 sequence: CASSRQYNQPQHF. The CDR3 coding sequence is TGTGCCAGTAGCCGACAGTACAATCAGCCCCAGCATTTT.

The gene calls are TRBV7-9 and TRBJ1-1; D is unclear. This CDR3 is built from 13 residues. V dropped 1 base and J dropped 1 base, with 4 bases sitting between them. Germline CDR1 is SEHNR and CDR2 is FQNEAQ (reference sequence). The CDR3 reads CASSLGQNTEAFF. The CDR3, as DNA: TGTGCCAGCAGCTTAGGTCAGAACACTGAAGCTTTCTTT.

The rearrangement links TRBV12-5 to TRBJ2-1, with 11 nucleotides matching TRBD1. The CDR3 contains 15 residues. Germline V gene lookup returns CDR1 LGHNT and CDR2 FRNRAP. The junction had 6 bases not matched to a gene; V was cut back by 8 bases and J by 3 bases. CDR3: CASRLGTGGYNEQFF. In DNA form, the CDR3 reads TGTGCTAGTCGACTAGGGACAGGGGGCTACAATGAGCAGTTCTTC.